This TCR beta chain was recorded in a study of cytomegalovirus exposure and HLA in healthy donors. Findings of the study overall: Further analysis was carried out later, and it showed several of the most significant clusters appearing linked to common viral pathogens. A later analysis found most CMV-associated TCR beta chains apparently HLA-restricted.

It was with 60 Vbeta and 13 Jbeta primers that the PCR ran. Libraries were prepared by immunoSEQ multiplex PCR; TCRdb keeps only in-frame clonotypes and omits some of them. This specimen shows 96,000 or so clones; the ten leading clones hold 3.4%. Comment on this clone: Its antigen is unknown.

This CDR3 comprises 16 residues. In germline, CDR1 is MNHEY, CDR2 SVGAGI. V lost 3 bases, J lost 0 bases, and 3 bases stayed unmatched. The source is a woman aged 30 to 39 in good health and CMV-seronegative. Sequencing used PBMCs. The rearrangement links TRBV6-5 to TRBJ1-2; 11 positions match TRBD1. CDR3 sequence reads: CASSYGQGAPNYGYTF. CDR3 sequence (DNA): TGTGCCAGCAGTTATGGACAGGGGGCTCCTAACTATGGCTACACCTTC.